Given below is one T cell receptor (beta chain) in context. No cognate antigen has been identified for it. The record has no base qualities; no much larger clone is one base away. Donors formed part of the validation cohort, which comprised 120 subjects and was distinct from the first cohort of some 700 subjects. The source of the sample is a study of cytomegalovirus exposure and HLA in healthy donors (dated by TCRdb to 2015 to 2018). A note on the overall study: A later analysis indicated that the 95 to 150 validation repertoires were generated on the platform also employed for the roughly 650 repertoires of the first cohort. The study was designed to test whether signatures of past pathogen exposure could be identified by cataloging public T cell receptors. To predict cytomegalovirus infection status, the study brought together high-throughput TCR immunosequencing, statistical association of individual TCRs with disease status, and machine learning. In addition to the first cohort of around 670 subjects, a separate validation cohort of approximately 130 different subjects was used.

Taken from cysteine to phenylalanine, the CDR3 has 11 residues. Only the CDR3 portion is preserved as DNA: 33 bases, with reading frame beginning at the first base. CDR1 and CDR2, looked up from the germline V gene, are SQVTM and ANQGSEA. V lost 1 base and J lost 6 bases; the stretch between them is 7 bases long. Library preparation employed the immunoSEQ multiplex PCR assay. Concerning the study's data processing: To diagnose cytomegalovirus status from the catalog of TCR beta chain sequences, a statistical classification framework was built. TCRdb's version of the immuneACCESS table is confined to in-frame rearrangements and falls short of the full clone set. An unresolved V gene accounts for under half of the shortfall where checked; the remainder is of unknown origin. D and trimming come from the DNA, and the V and J calls and clone size come from that table. The sample includes about 360,000 clones, with 80% to 90% observed a single time. Under 0.95% of the sample goes to the ten largest clones.

The paper as a whole reports these results and caveats: A later analysis found that TCRs clustered in the first cohort also tended to co-occur in the 120 or so validation repertoires, with roughly 95% of cluster scores above 0. While some public TCRs were present in many individuals, most TCR sequences turned up only very rarely across donors. The validation cohort had no HLA typing available for a later analysis, so co-occurrence within that cohort was assessed over all 130 or so repertoires. The study gave a list of roughly 150 TCR beta chains associated with cytomegalovirus. The authors suggested that the approach could potentially be extended to other disease states and immunological phenotypes. A few of the identified cytomegalovirus-associated TCR beta chains were confirmed in vitro to be specific for cytomegalovirus antigens. The classifier was reported to diagnose cytomegalovirus status with high specificity and sensitivity in both the original cohort and the validation cohort.

The chain is encoded by TRBV29-1 joined to TRBJ2-7, with the D gene uncertain. The material sequenced was PBMCs. The TCR was taken from a woman aged 18-29 years in good health and CMV-seronegative. This receptor has the CDR3 CSVEGTAEQYF. In nucleotides, the sequence is TGCAGCGTTGAAGGCACAGCCGAGCAGTACTTC.